A selection of T cell receptor beta chains follows, all from one sample in a study of T cell changes during pregnancy in multiple sclerosis. TCRdb's table, derived via immunoSEQ multiplex PCR, lists solely in-frame clones and lacks some. The sample carries about 80,000 clones, about 92% recorded once. The sequenced sample was peripheral blood, obtained before pregnancy. Receptor source: a female donor with multiple sclerosis, enrolled in a pregnancy study. The CDR3 runs from the conserved cysteine through the conserved F or W. A D gene is named only where the DNA matches it firmly. Clone size appears in some rows only: once, few, many, or a class for an expanded clone.

J: TRBJ1-1; size: .; V: TRBV28; D: .; DNA: TGTGCCAGCAGACGGGACATCACTGAAGCTTTCTTT; CDR3: CASRRDITEAFF
J: TRBJ1-4; size: .; V: TRBV5-4; D: .; DNA: TGTGCCAGCAGCGTTAGTGCAACTAATGAAAAACTGTTTTTT; CDR3: CASSVSATNEKLFF
J: TRBJ1-4; size: .; V: TRBV5-1; D: .; DNA: TGCGCCAGCAGCTTGGGCGCGGGTAAAGAAAAACTGTTTTTT; CDR3: CASSLGAGKEKLFF
J: TRBJ1-2; size: .; V: TRBV30; D: TRBD1; DNA: TGTGCCTGGAGTGCCTCAGGGGGCATTGGCTACACCTTC; CDR3: CAWSASGGIGYTF
J: TRBJ2-5; size: .; V: TRBV11-2; D: TRBD1; DNA: TGTGCCAGCAGCTTAGTGGGACAGGGGGCTCAAAAGACCCAGTACTTC; CDR3: CASSLVGQGAQKTQYF
J: TRBJ1-1; size: once; V: TRBV28; D: .; DNA: TGTGCCAGCAGACGGGGCGGGACCTCGCTTTCTGAAGCTTTCTTT; CDR3: CASRRGGTSLSEAFF
J: TRBJ2-7; size: .; V: TRBV11-1; D: .; DNA: TGTGCCAGCAGCTCACTCTATTACCGGTACCGGGAGCAGTACTTC; CDR3: CASSSLYYRYREQYF
J: TRBJ1-4; size: .; V: TRBV5-1; D: .; DNA: TGCGCCAGCAGCAGTACAGGGTTGAGGAGGGAAAAACTGTTTTTT; CDR3: CASSSTGLRREKLFF
J: TRBJ2-7; size: .; V: TRBV28; D: .; DNA: TGTGCCAGCAGTTTGCACTCCCCGCCCTACGAGCAGTACTTC; CDR3: CASSLHSPPYEQYF
J: TRBJ1-5; size: .; V: TRBV29-1; D: .; DNA: TGCAGCGTTGAGACAGGTGGTAGCAATCAGCCCCAGCATTTT; CDR3: CSVETGGSNQPQHF
J: TRBJ1-1; size: .; V: TRBV4-1; D: .; DNA: TGCGCCAGCAGCCAAGTACCGACAGGTATGTACACTGAAGCTTTCTTT; CDR3: CASSQVPTGMYTEAFF
J: TRBJ1-5; size: .; V: TRBV10-3; D: TRBD1; DNA: TGTGCCATCAGTGAGTCGATTGGGACAGCTAGCAATCAGCCCCAGCATTTT; CDR3: CAISESIGTASNQPQHF
J: TRBJ2-7; size: few; V: TRBV5-1; D: TRBD1; DNA: TGCGCCAGCAGCCGTCTAGGGACAGGGGGCAGCTACGAGCAGTACTTC; CDR3: CASSRLGTGGSYEQYF
J: TRBJ2-2; size: .; V: TRBV9; D: .; DNA: TGTGCCAGCAGCGTAAGCCACACCGGGGAGCTGTTTTTT; CDR3: CASSVSHTGELFF
J: TRBJ2-7; size: .; V: TRBV28; D: .; DNA: TGTGCCAGCAGTTCTCAGCGCTACGAGCAGTACTTC; CDR3: CASSSQRYEQYF
J: TRBJ2-5; size: .; V: TRBV29-1; D: .; DNA: TGCAGCGTTGAAATCGCCGGGGGGACACAAGAGACCCAGTACTTC; CDR3: CSVEIAGGTQETQYF
J: TRBJ1-4; size: .; V: TRBV6-1; D: .; DNA: TGTGCCAGCAGTGCGACACGGGAGAAACTGTTTTTT; CDR3: CASSATREKLFF
J: TRBJ1-1; size: once; V: TRBV11-2; D: TRBD1; DNA: TGTGCCAGCAGCTTAGGGGACAGGCCTCGAGAAGCTTTCTTT; CDR3: CASSLGDRPREAFF
J: TRBJ1-3; size: .; V: TRBV15; D: TRBD1; DNA: TGTGCCACCAGCACGGACAGGAACTCTGGAAACACCATATATTTT; CDR3: CATSTDRNSGNTIYF
J: TRBJ2-7; size: .; V: TRBV6-1; D: .; DNA: TGTGCCAGCACAGAGGACAACTCCTACGAGCAGTACTTC; CDR3: CASTEDNSYEQYF
J: TRBJ2-3; size: .; V: TRBV9; D: .; DNA: TGTGCCAGCAGCGTAGGACTAGTTGGCACAGATACGCAGTATTTT; CDR3: CASSVGLVGTDTQYF
J: TRBJ2-7; size: .; V: TRBV19; D: TRBD1; DNA: TGTGCCAGTAGTATGGACAGGGGGTACGAGCAGTACTTC; CDR3: CASSMDRGYEQYF
J: TRBJ2-7; size: .; V: TRBV7-6; D: .; DNA: TGTGCCAGCAGCTTAGTTACAGGTAGCTACGAGCAGTACTTC; CDR3: CASSLVTGSYEQYF
J: TRBJ2-3; size: few; V: TRBV5-6; D: TRBD1; DNA: TGTGCCAGCAGTTACCTGACAGGGGCTTCCACAGATACGCAGTATTTT; CDR3: CASSYLTGASTDTQYF
J: TRBJ2-5; size: .; V: TRBV28; D: TRBD2; DNA: TGTGCCAGCAGTTTGGGACTATCAGAGACCCAGTACTTC; CDR3: CASSLGLSETQYF
J: TRBJ2-2; size: .; V: TRBV28; D: .; DNA: TGTGCCAGCAGTTCCCCAGGGGTTTGGACCGGGGAGCTGTTTTTT; CDR3: CASSSPGVWTGELFF
J: TRBJ1-5; size: .; V: TRBV4-1; D: .; DNA: TGCGCCAGCAGCCAAGCTCCGGGGGGCAATCAGCCCCAGCATTTT; CDR3: CASSQAPGGNQPQHF
J: TRBJ2-1; size: .; V: TRBV9; D: .; DNA: TGTGCCAGCAGCGTAGGAAGTGAGGGCTTTTACAATGAGCAGTTCTTC; CDR3: CASSVGSEGFYNEQFF